This T cell receptor (beta chain) was observed in a study of T cell changes during pregnancy in multiple sclerosis. The assay was immunoSEQ multiplex PCR, and TCRdb's table has in-frame clones only and misses some. Of 40,000 to 60,000 clones in the sample, roughly 94% were seen once. V was cut by 6 bases and J by 4 bases, with 14 bases left in between. Germline V gene data show CDR1 as SEHNR and CDR2 as FQNEAQ (reference sequence). The CDR3 contains 14 residues. The receptor was derived from a female donor with multiple sclerosis, enrolled in a pregnancy study. Sequencing used CD4+ T cells from peripheral blood mononuclear cells, obtained in the third trimester of pregnancy. The V and J genes are TRBV7-9 and TRBJ2-3; D remains ambiguous. CDR3 DNA: TGTGCCAGCAGTATCTCGACTTGGGCAGATACGCAGTATTTT. Amino acid sequence: CASSISTWADTQYF.